This is a list of T cell receptor beta chains from one sample in a study of blood T cell repertoires in COVID-19. Clones were read by immunoSEQ multiplex PCR, and TCRdb kept only the in-frame ones, dropping some. The repertoire holds fewer than 250,000 clones, with about nine tenths as singletons. The material sequenced was peripheral blood. The receptors were sampled from a middle-aged woman with acute or convalescent COVID-19. Both conserved end residues are part of each CDR3. The D gene is left open where the match is weak. A row's size may be missing; if present it is once, few, many or a size class.

j_call v_call clone_size d_call cdr3_aa cdr3_nt
TRBJ1-1 TRBV19 once TRBD1 CASSTLTGVVYTEAFF TGTGCCAGTAGTACCTTGACAGGGGTGGTTTACACTGAAGCTTTCTTT
TRBJ2-2 TRBV5-1 - - CASRWTANTGELFF TGCGCCAGCAGATGGACAGCGAACACCGGGGAGCTGTTTTTT
TRBJ1-2 TRBV5-1 - - CASSLGPGGGYTF TGCGCCAGCAGCCTGGGGCCGGGTGGAGGCTACACCTTC
TRBJ2-3 TRBV3-1/TRBV3-2 - - CASSQAGAGVSTDTQYF TGTGCCAGCAGCCAAGCGGGGGCGGGGGTTAGCACAGATACGCAGTATTTT
TRBJ2-3 TRBV5-1 - TRBD2 CASSSRAGGPDTQYF TGCGCCAGCAGCTCCCGAGCGGGGGGGCCAGATACGCAGTATTTT
TRBJ1-3 TRBV6-1 - - CASSALTSSSGNTIYF TGTGCCAGCAGTGCCCTGACTTCGAGCTCTGGAAACACCATATATTTT
TRBJ1-2 TRBV6-5 - TRBD1 CASTRDSANYGYTF TGTGCCAGCACCCGGGACAGCGCTAACTATGGCTACACCTTC
TRBJ1-1 TRBV5-1 - TRBD1 CASSSEGAGYTEAFF TGCGCCAGCAGCTCGGAGGGGGCTGGGTACACTGAAGCTTTCTTT
TRBJ1-2 TRBV19 - - CASSMRASPYGYTF TGTGCCAGTAGTATGCGTGCCTCCCCTTATGGCTACACCTTC
TRBJ1-1 TRBV7-2 - - CASSLAPGNAFF TGTGCCAGCAGCTTAGCCCCGGGGAATGCTTTCTTT
TRBJ1-5 TRBV19 - TRBD1 CASSADRGRNQPQHF TGTGCCAGTAGTGCGGACAGGGGGAGAAATCAGCCCCAGCATTTT
TRBJ1-5 TRBV3-1/TRBV3-2 - - CASSQDLKRDQPQHF TGTGCCAGCAGCCAAGATTTAAAGAGGGATCAGCCCCAGCATTTT